A single sample gave rise to the 23 T cell receptor beta chains below, sequenced in a study of identical twins. TCRdb redid the calling of the 5' RACE reads with MiXCR, one entry per CDR3 protein. In the table there are roughly 190,000 distinct CDR3 sequences, approximately 15% of which are singletons. The same sample was also studied in work on T cells expressing NK-cell markers.

Sequenced sample: CD8+ T cells sorted from blood. These receptors were collected from a woman under 30 in good health.

This clonotype turned up a few times. The CDR3 DNA sequence: TGTGCCAGCAGCTTCGGGTCCCCTCCCGGGGAGCTGTTTTTT. This gives the protein CASSFGSPPGELFF. V gene TRBV7-9 combines with J gene TRBJ2-2; D unresolved. Germline V gene sequence: CDR1 SEHNR, CDR2 FQNEAQ (reference sequence). The V end lost 3 bases, the J end lost 6 bases, and 11 bases lay between the germline ends. The CDR3 totals 14 residues.

This clonotype occurred a few times. The rearrangement joins TRBV20-1 to TRBJ2-1; 7 bases map to TRBD2. Germline trimming cut 1 base from V and 1 base from J; bases unmatched to any gene: 7. CDR3 length: 16 residues. Germline loops: CDR1 DFQATT, CDR2 SNEGSKA (reference sequence). The CDR3 region has the DNA TGCAGTGCTAGAGTCCCAGCGGGGCGTTCCTACAATGAGCAGTTCTTC. This codes for CSARVPAGRSYNEQFF.

The genes are TRBV4-1 and TRBJ2-1; 7 bases map to TRBD1. This CDR3 has 15 residues. Germline V gene data show CDR1 as MGHRA and CDR2 as YSYEKL. V lost 4 bases and J lost 7; bases outside the gene matches: 10. The CDR3 spells CASSLYSTGTNEQFF. The CDR3 DNA is TGCGCCAGCAGCCTATACTCGACAGGGACGAATGAGCAGTTCTTC.

This clonotype was recorded a few times. The chain employs TRBV7-9 and TRBJ2-7; 10 nucleotides agree with TRBD2. The CDR3 has 14 residues. The V and J ends lost 7 bases and 0 bases, in that order; junction bases with no gene match: 3. Germline V lookup: CDR1 SEHNR, CDR2 FQNEAQ (reference sequence). The CDR3 loop is CASKLAGNSYEQYF. The DNA for the CDR3 is TGTGCCAGCAAACTAGCGGGGAACTCCTACGAGCAGTACTTC.

This clonotype has more than one count but fewer than ten. The rearrangement links TRBV11-3 to TRBJ2-2, with TRBD1 matching over 8 bases. Germline CDR1 reads SGHNT; CDR2 reads YENEEA. Trimming removed 4 bases from V and 3 bases from J; junction bases left unmatched: 4. The CDR3 runs to 15 residues. This chain's CDR3 is CASSSGQEDTGELFF. Here the CDR3 DNA reads TGTGCCAGCAGCTCGGGACAGGAGGACACCGGGGAGCTGTTTTTT.

The table lists this clonotype with a few counts. The rearrangement links TRBV7-8 to TRBJ1-2; D call uncertain. V lost 1 base and J 4 bases, leaving 7 bases between the germline ends. This CDR3 comprises 13 residues. Germline-derived CDR1 and CDR2 are SGHVS and FQNEAQ. CDR3 loop: CASSLGQVYGYTF. The CDR3 region has the DNA TGTGCCAGCAGCTTAGGCCAGGTCTATGGCTACACCTTC.

This chain connects TRBV29-1 to TRBJ2-2; tentative D call: TRBD1 (5 bases). Germline-derived CDR1 and CDR2 are SQVTM and ANQGSEA. Trimming removed 5 bases from V and 3 bases from J, with 10 bases in between. The CDR3 is made up of 13 amino acids. CDR3 in amino acids: CSVFVRDTGELFF. The CDR3 DNA reads as TGCAGCGTTTTTGTCAGGGACACCGGGGAGCTGTTTTTT.

The rearrangement uses TRBV11-2 and TRBJ2-7, with 7 bases identical to TRBD2. J was trimmed by 0 bases and V by 1 base; bases with no gene match: 3. In germline, CDR1 is SGHAT, CDR2 FQNNGV. There are 15 residues in the CDR3. The CDR3 sequence is CASSLGLAVSYEQYF. The CDR3 DNA sequence: TGTGCCAGCAGCTTAGGTCTAGCGGTCTCCTACGAGCAGTACTTC.

CDR3 loop: CASSLTVRNTEAFF. CDR3 DNA sequence: TGTGCCAGCAGCTTAACCGTCCGCAACACTGAAGCTTTCTTT. The chain links TRBV7-6 to TRBJ1-1; D call uncertain. The germline V gene has CDR1 SGHVS and CDR2 FNYEAQ. There are 14 residues in the CDR3. Trimming shortened V by 2 bases and J by 2 bases, and 9 bases separated the two germline ends.

This clonotype showed up just a few times. This chain uses TRBV13 with TRBJ2-7; TRBD1 matches 9 bases. The ends lost 4 bases at V and 4 bases at J; junction bases unmatched: 5. Germline V CDR1 and CDR2: PRHDT, FYEKMQ (reference sequence). The CDR3 extends over 14 amino acids. The CDR3 nucleotides are TGTGCCAGCAGCTGGCAACAGGGGGCTTACGAGCAGTACTTC. Amino acid sequence: CASSWQQGAYEQYF.

This clonotype was counted at least ten times. This sequence joins TRBV6-1 and TRBJ1-5, with 8 bases fitting TRBD1. Germline CDR1 is MNHNS and CDR2 is SASEGT. The CDR3 is 15 residues long. Germline trimming cut 3 bases from V and 3 bases from J; bases unmatched to any gene: 4. The CDR3 sequence is CASSDQGAFNQPQHF. As DNA, the CDR3 is TGTGCCAGCAGTGACCAGGGGGCCTTCAATCAGCCCCAGCATTTT.

The table lists this clonotype with a few counts. The chain carries TRBV12-3 or TRBV12-4 and TRBJ2-7; 11 bases match TRBD2. The CDR3 is 14 amino acids. J lost 6 bases, V lost 7 bases, and 8 bases had no gene match. The DNA for the CDR3 is TGTGCCAGCAACTATATAGCGGGAGGGGGCGAGCAGTACTTC. Translating it yields CASNYIAGGGEQYF.

The rearrangement uses TRBV27 and TRBJ1-2, with no clear D. The CDR3 spans 14 residues. V was trimmed by 3 bases and J by 1 base, leaving 9 bases between them. Germline CDR1 reads MNHEY; CDR2 reads SMNVEV (reference sequence). In nucleotides, the CDR3 is TGTGCCAGCAGTTTCTCGAAGATTAACTATGGCTACACCTTC. Translating gives CASSFSKINYGYTF.

This clonotype came up a few times. The chain links TRBV10-2 to TRBJ1-2, with 7 bases identical to TRBD1. The CDR3 is made up of 14 amino acids. V lost 6 bases to trimming and J lost 5 bases; unmatched junction nucleotides: 9. Germline lookup yields CDR1 WSHSY and CDR2 SAAADI. CDR3 loop: CASRETGASYGYTF. In nucleotides, the CDR3 is TGCGCCAGCAGGGAAACAGGGGCCTCGTATGGCTACACCTTC.

This clonotype was counted between two and nine times. This chain uses TRBV12-3 or TRBV12-4 with TRBJ1-1; tentative D call: TRBD1 (6 bases). The germline V and J ends were trimmed by 3 bases and 1 base, with 9 bases remaining between them. This CDR3 is built from 14 residues. Written as DNA, the CDR3 is TGTGCCAGCAGTTTGGCACAGGGGAACACTGAAGCTTTCTTT. This encodes CASSLAQGNTEAFF.

In this sample, this clonotype turned up a few times. This sequence joins TRBV4-1 and TRBJ2-3; 7 nucleotides agree with TRBD2. The junction had 6 bases not matched to a gene; V was cut back by 1 base and J by 2 bases. This CDR3 is built from 16 residues. Germline V gene lookup returns CDR1 MGHRA and CDR2 YSYEKL. The CDR3 DNA follows: TGCGCCAGCAGCCAAGTGTTTAGCGGGCCCACAGATACGCAGTATTTT. This translates into CASSQVFSGPTDTQYF.

This clonotype was observed a few times. J is TRBJ2-7 and V is TRBV29-1; TRBD1 aligns across 8 bases. Germline assignment: CDR1 SQVTM and CDR2 ANQGSEA. The length of the CDR3 is 14 residues. V was pared by 7 bases and J by 5 bases, with 13 bases of the junction left unmatched. The CDR3 reads CSAFSTGVKNEQYF. The CDR3 nucleotides are TGCAGCGCCTTCTCGACAGGGGTTAAAAACGAGCAGTACTTC.

The CDR3 sequence: CASSYDGGKADTQYF. CDR3 DNA: TGTGCCAGCAGTTACGATGGGGGCAAGGCTGATACGCAGTATTTT. This rearrangement joins TRBV6-5 to TRBJ2-3; D is possibly TRBD1 (6 bases). Trimming removed 2 bases from V and 6 bases from J, with 15 bases in between. Germline-derived CDR1 and CDR2 are MNHEY and SVGAGI. CDR3 length equals 15 residues.

This chain joins TRBV6-1 and TRBJ2-3, with TRBD1 matching 10 bases. The CDR3 consists of 18 residues. Germline-derived CDR1 and CDR2 are MNHNS and SASEGT. The trim removed 6 bases at V and 2 bases at J, leaving 14 bases unmatched. CDR3 coding DNA: TGTGCCAGCAGAACCAAGAACTGGGACAGGGGATCCACAGATACGCAGTATTTT. Residues: CASRTKNWDRGSTDTQYF.

The J gene is TRBJ2-1, the V gene TRBV19; TRBD2 is a possible D gene (6 bases). Trimming removed 5 bases at V and 15 bases at J, with 17 bases between. The CDR3 runs to 12 residues. Germline CDR1 LNHDA, CDR2 SQIVND (reference sequence). CDR3 residues: CASSPRRPGVFF. The CDR3, as DNA: TGTGCCAGTAGTCCACGCCGTCCGGGGGTGTTCTTC.

This clonotype was observed at least ten times. This sequence joins TRBV6-2 or TRBV6-3 and TRBJ2-3; D unresolved. There are 14 residues in the CDR3. Looked up from germline, CDR1 is MNHEY and CDR2 is SVGEGT. Trimming took 2 bases from V and 3 from J, leaving 9 bases between them. CDR3 nucleotides: TGTGCCAGCAGTTACCTTAGGGAAACAGATACGCAGTATTTT. This gives the protein CASSYLRETDTQYF.

This clonotype appeared a few times. V and J are TRBV10-3 and TRBJ2-7, with 7 bases identical to TRBD1. This CDR3 has 15 amino acids. The germline gives CDR1 ENHRY, CDR2 SYGVKD. The V gene end was trimmed by 3 bases and the J gene end by 0 bases; junction bases not matched to a gene: 5. The CDR3: CAISDGTENSYEQYF. The CDR3 DNA reads as TGTGCCATCAGTGATGGGACAGAAAACTCCTACGAGCAGTACTTC.

This chain uses TRBV23-1 with TRBJ2-1, with D maybe TRBD2 (5 bases). TRBV23-1 carries the ORF label, with uncertain function. This CDR3 has 15 residues. Trimming stripped 4 bases from V and 3 bases from J, with 13 bases between. The CDR3 spells CASSPRGLLYNEQFF. CDR3 DNA sequence: TGCGCCAGCAGTCCCCGCGGACTCCTCTACAATGAGCAGTTCTTC.